Shown below are 3 T cell receptor beta chains from a single sample sequenced in a study of cytotoxic CD8 clonotypes in ibrutinib-treated CLL. The assay was immunoSEQ multiplex PCR, and TCRdb's table has in-frame clones only and misses some. The sample shows over 120,000 clones, 80% of them seen only once. This specimen consisted of PBMCs, obtained after 36 months of ibrutinib treatment. Source of these receptors: a human donor with chronic lymphocytic leukemia.

This CDR3 is CASSRDRGLSYNEQFF. The CDR3 nucleotides read TGTGCCAGCAGCCGGGACAGGGGATTATCCTACAATGAGCAGTTCTTC. The gene calls are TRBV7-9 and TRBJ2-1, with 10 positions matching TRBD1. This CDR3 has 16 residues. V lost 5 bases, J lost 1 base, and 5 bases stayed unmatched. Germline V gene lookup returns CDR1 SEHNR and CDR2 FQNEAQ (reference sequence).

CDR3: CASSPTQETQYF. CDR3 bases: TGTGCCAGCAGCCCAACTCAAGAGACCCAGTACTTC. The chain recombines TRBV11-2 with TRBJ2-5; D remains unclear. V was pared by 5 bases and J by 2 bases, with 6 bases between. CDR1 SGHAT and CDR2 FQNNGV come from the germline V gene. This CDR3 has 12 amino acids.

This sequence joins TRBV9 and TRBJ1-2; 10 bases line up with TRBD1. With V trimmed by 3 bases and J by 2 bases, 1 base remained unmatched. The CDR3 is 14 amino acids. Germline CDR1 and CDR2: SGDLS and YYNGEE. CDR3 in amino acids: CASSGQGANYGYTF. The DNA of the CDR3 is TGTGCCAGCAGCGGACAGGGGGCGAACTATGGCTACACCTTC.